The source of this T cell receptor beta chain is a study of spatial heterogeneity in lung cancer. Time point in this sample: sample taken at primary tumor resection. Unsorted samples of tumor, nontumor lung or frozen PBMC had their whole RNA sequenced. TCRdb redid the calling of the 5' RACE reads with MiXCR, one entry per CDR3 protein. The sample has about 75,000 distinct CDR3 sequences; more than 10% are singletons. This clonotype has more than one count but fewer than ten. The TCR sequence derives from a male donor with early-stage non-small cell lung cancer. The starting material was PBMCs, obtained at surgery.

The CDR3 region is CASSPGGMNTEAFF. Written as DNA, the CDR3 is TGCGCCAGCAGCCCAGGGGGGATGAACACTGAAGCTTTCTTT. The chain joins TRBV5-1 to TRBJ1-1; 7 nucleotides match TRBD1. This CDR3 comprises 14 residues. V shed 4 bases and J 0 bases; nucleotides not matched to a gene: 3. Germline V gives CDR1 SGHRS, CDR2 YFSETQ.